These T cell receptor beta chains were read from a single sample in a study of control samples from healthy donors and cancer patients. Assay: immunoSEQ multiplex PCR; the TCRdb copy retains only in-frame clones and omits some. The sample shows 120,000 or so clones, more than 85% of them seen only once. The material sequenced was PBMCs. Receptors originate from a man aged 45-65 years with head and neck cancer. The CDR3 runs from the conserved cysteine through the conserved F or W. D genes are given only for firm matches. Clone size is given for some rows only: seen once, a few or many times, or a class if the clone is expanded.

TRBJ2-1 | TRBD2 | TRBV5-6 | - | CASSLNPSGYNEQFF | TGTGCCAGCAGCTTGAACCCTAGCGGCTACAATGAGCAGTTCTTC
TRBJ1-6 | - | TRBV10-3 | - | CAISEPDHRTFRSPLHF | TGTGCCATCAGTGAACCGGACCATAGAACTTTTCGTTCACCCCTCCACTTT
TRBJ2-1 | TRBD1 | TRBV7-8 | - | CASSLGGARTGAYNEQFF | TGTGCCAGCAGCTTAGGGGGTGCGCGGACAGGAGCCTACAATGAGCAGTTCTTC
TRBJ2-7 | TRBD2 | TRBV6-6 | - | CASTFTGSGVGEQYF | TGTGCCAGCACCTTCACGGGTAGCGGGGTGGGCGAGCAGTACTTC
TRBJ1-4 | TRBD1 | TRBV4-1 | - | CASSQPGGQGAGKLFF | TGCGCCAGCAGCCAACCCGGGGGACAGGGGGCAGGGAAACTGTTTTTT
TRBJ1-4 | - | TRBV2 | - | CASRYRGLNEKLFF | TGTGCCAGCAGATACCGGGGCCTAAATGAAAAACTGTTTTTT
TRBJ2-7 | TRBD1 | TRBV5-6 | - | CASSLGPLGQGVYEQYF | TGTGCCAGCAGCTTAGGTCCCCTGGGACAGGGTGTTTACGAGCAGTACTTC
TRBJ2-7 | TRBD2 | TRBV11-2 | once | CASSFTVGAGGTYEQYF | TGTGCCAGCAGCTTCACGGTCGGAGCGGGGGGTACCTACGAGCAGTACTTC
TRBJ2-1 | - | TRBV1 | once | CTSSHLVGQPWGNEQFF | TGCACCAGCAGCCATCTGGTGGGACAGCCCTGGGGCAATGAGCAGTTCTTC
TRBJ2-7 | - | TRBV24-1 | - | CATSDAGGYEQYF | TGTGCCACCAGTGACGCAGGGGGGTACGAGCAGTACTTC
TRBJ2-7 | - | TRBV21-1 | once | CASGYRDRGDFSYEQYF | TGTGCCAGCGGCTACCGGGACAGGGGCGATTTCTCCTACGAGCAGTACTTC
TRBJ2-1 | - | TRBV12-3/TRBV12-4 | - | CASSQGNEQFF | TGTGCCAGCAGTCAGGGAAATGAGCAGTTCTTC
TRBJ1-4 | TRBD1 | TRBV28 | - | CASISPDRLILFF | TGTGCCAGCATATCCCCGGACAGGCTCATACTGTTTTTT
TRBJ1-2 | - | TRBV27 | - | CASSDSPRYGYTF | TGTGCCAGCAGTGATTCCCCGAGGTATGGCTACACCTTC
TRBJ2-1 | - | TRBV6-5 | few | CASRTLLGYNEQFF | TGTGCCAGCAGGACCCTCCTGGGGTACAATGAGCAGTTCTTC
TRBJ2-1 | TRBD2 | TRBV5-8 | - | CASSQRYGGGFNEQFF | TGTGCCAGCAGCCAACGCTACGGGGGGGGGTTCAATGAGCAGTTCTTC
TRBJ1-5 | - | TRBV19 | - | CASRPFNQPQHF | TGTGCCAGTAGGCCGTTCAATCAGCCCCAGCATTTT
TRBJ1-1 | - | TRBV9 | - | CASNMAGGLNTEAFF | TGTGCCAGCAACATGGCCGGGGGATTGAACACTGAAGCTTTCTTT
TRBJ2-2 | TRBD1 | TRBV2 | - | CASSPDRTSNTGELFF | TGTGCCAGCTCCCCGGACAGGACTTCGAACACCGGGGAGCTGTTTTTT
TRBJ1-1 | - | TRBV11-2 | - | CASSLVTVGNTEAFF | TGTGCCAGCAGCTTAGTCACGGTGGGAAACACTGAAGCTTTCTTT
TRBJ2-1 | - | TRBV7-2 | - | CASSLDRGAHEQFF | TGTGCCAGCAGCTTAGATCGGGGGGCACATGAGCAGTTCTTC
TRBJ2-1 | - | TRBV12-3/TRBV12-4 | - | CASSPGHVNEQFF | TGTGCCAGCAGTCCCGGACACGTCAATGAGCAGTTCTTC
TRBJ2-3 | TRBD2 | TRBV6-4 | - | CASSVTSGGSTDTQYF | TGTGCCAGCAGCGTCACCAGCGGGGGTAGCACAGATACGCAGTATTTT
TRBJ2-7 | - | TRBV9 | - | CASRCGGEPYEQYF | TGTGCCAGCCGCTGCGGAGGTGAGCCCTACGAGCAGTACTTC
TRBJ2-7 | - | TRBV7-2 | - | CASSLAGATSSHEQYF | TGTGCCAGCAGCTTAGCAGGGGCGACTAGTTCGCACGAGCAGTACTTC
TRBJ2-7 | TRBD1 | TRBV5-1 | - | CASSADRGSSYEQYF | TGCGCCAGCAGCGCCGACAGGGGGAGCTCCTACGAGCAGTACTTC
TRBJ1-6 | TRBD1 | TRBV7-9 | once | CASSLGQGEWSPLHF | TGTGCCAGCAGCCTGGGGCAGGGGGAGTGGTCACCCCTCCACTTT
TRBJ2-7 | - | TRBV6-2/TRBV6-3 | - | CASSYAPYEQYF | TGTGCCAGCAGTTACGCTCCCTACGAGCAGTACTTC
TRBJ2-5 | TRBD2 | TRBV7-2 | - | CASSLGASGGQETQYF | TGTGCCAGCAGCTTAGGGGCTAGCGGGGGACAAGAGACCCAGTACTTC
TRBJ2-7 | TRBD1 | TRBV5-4 | - | CASSITGTGGDEQYF | TGTGCCAGCAGCATAACCGGGACAGGGGGTGACGAGCAGTACTTC
TRBJ1-2 | - | TRBV9 | - | CASSVDRDITNYGYTF | TGTGCCAGCAGCGTAGATCGGGACATCACTAACTATGGCTACACCTTC
TRBJ1-4 | - | TRBV19 | few | CASSSFDGATNEKLFF | TGTGCCAGTAGTTCTTTCGACGGTGCAACTAATGAAAAACTGTTTTTT
TRBJ2-7 | - | TRBV4-3 | once | CASSQGPTAYEQYF | TGCGCCAGCAGCCAAGGCCCGACAGCTTACGAGCAGTACTTC
TRBJ2-1 | TRBD1 | TRBV6-1 | - | CASSETRDRVDEQFF | TGTGCCAGCAGTGAAACCCGGGACAGGGTGGATGAGCAGTTCTTC
TRBJ2-3 | - | TRBV10-3 | - | CAISSRGSTDTQYF | TGTGCCATCAGTTCCCGGGGGAGCACAGATACGCAGTATTTT
TRBJ1-2 | - | TRBV13 | - | CASRVALDPGGRLAGIYGYTF | TGTGCCAGCAGAGTCGCGTTGGACCCCGGGGGTCGGCTGGCCGGCATCTATGGCTACACCTTC
TRBJ2-7 | - | TRBV29-1 | - | CSALPDYGDEQYF | TGCAGCGCCCTGCCGGATTACGGGGACGAGCAGTACTTC
TRBJ1-2 | - | TRBV4-3 | - | CASSQDESRYYGYTF | TGCGCCAGCAGCCAAGATGAATCGCGATACTATGGCTACACCTTC
TRBJ1-5 | TRBD1 | TRBV7-2 | - | CASSQDRISNQPQHF | TGTGCCAGCAGCCAGGACAGGATTAGCAATCAGCCCCAGCATTTT
TRBJ2-6 | TRBD1 | TRBV10-3 | - | CAISGKQGATLYSGANVLTF | TGTGCCATCAGTGGCAAACAGGGGGCGACCCTCTACTCTGGGGCCAACGTCCTGACTTTC
TRBJ1-2 | TRBD1 | TRBV28 | once | CASSGAGTANYGYTF | TGTGCCAGCAGTGGGGCCGGGACAGCCAACTATGGCTACACCTTC
TRBJ2-3 | TRBD2 | TRBV7-2 | - | CASSFDIAGGTDTQYF | TGTGCCAGCAGCTTTGATATAGCGGGGGGTACAGATACGCAGTATTTT
TRBJ2-3 | - | TRBV7-9 | - | CASSYRVGTDTQYF | TGTGCCAGCAGCTACAGGGTGGGCACAGATACGCAGTATTTT
TRBJ1-5 | - | TRBV4-3 | - | CASSHGSNQPQHF | TGCGCCAGCAGCCACGGAAGCAATCAGCCCCAGCATTTT
TRBJ2-5 | - | TRBV6-6 | - | CASSYARREQRETQYF | TGTGCCAGCAGTTACGCGAGGAGGGAGCAGCGGGAGACCCAGTACTTC